One sample yielded the 7 T cell receptor beta chains listed below, sequenced in a study of vaccination and CD4 T cells after COVID-19. These receptors are not linked to any known antigen. The Oncomine TCR Beta short-read assay was applied to DNA of cultured CD4+ T cells. A single record per CDR3 protein comes from TCRdb applying MiXCR to the PCR reads. The sample has about 10,000 distinct CDR3 sequences; 55% to 75% are singletons. Stated treatment: approximately 11-day PBMC culture with coronavirus spike peptide pools or control peptides (ViraFEST assay). The sample consisted of CD4+ T cells from blood, cultured in vitro. The receptors here all came from a human donor who had recovered from COVID-19.

The J gene is TRBJ1-2, the V gene TRBV10-3; no reliable D call. This CDR3 contains 11 residues. Germline V gene data show CDR1 as ENHRY and CDR2 as SYGVKD. Trimming removed 2 bases from V and 7 bases from J, with 5 bases in between. The CDR3: CAISEGGGYTF. The DNA of the CDR3 is TGTGCCATCAGTGAGGGTGGTGGCTACACCTTC.

This clonotype was seen just once. The rearrangement joins TRBV28 to TRBJ1-5; 8 positions agree with TRBD1. Germline loops: CDR1 MDHEN, CDR2 SYDVKM. The CDR3 is 15 amino acids. V lost 3 bases, J lost 7 bases, and 8 bases stayed unmatched. CDR3 amino acids: CASSFMGQAEQPQHF. The CDR3 region has the DNA TGTGCCAGCAGTTTCATGGGACAGGCCGAGCAGCCCCAGCATTTT.

The rearrangement uses TRBV27 and TRBJ1-2; 8 bases are shared with TRBD1. Germline V lookup: CDR1 MNHEY, CDR2 SMNVEV (reference sequence). This CDR3 contains 15 residues. V trimming: 3 bases; J trimming: 2 bases; junction bases outside the gene matches: 5. The CDR3 DNA reads TGTGCCAGCAGTTTGCAGGGGGCGTTAAACTATGGCTACACCTTC. Translating gives CASSLQGALNYGYTF.

This chain uses TRBV7-9 with TRBJ2-1, with 8 bases identical to TRBD2. The CDR3 extends over 17 amino acids. Trimming at V came to 4 bases and at J to 9 bases, leaving 17 bases not matched to a gene. Germline assignment: CDR1 SEHNR and CDR2 FQNEAQ (reference sequence). CDR3: CASSSHPSSGSSGEQFF. For the CDR3, the DNA is TGTGCCAGCAGCTCTCACCCTTCTAGCGGGTCCTCTGGTGAGCAGTTCTTC.

This clonotype was observed once. The gene calls are TRBV19 and TRBJ1-1, with a possible D match to TRBD1 (6 bases). V gave up 4 bases and J gave up 3 bases, with 18 bases separating them. The CDR3 spans 16 residues. Germline-derived CDR1 and CDR2 are LNHDA and SQIVND (reference sequence). The CDR3 DNA sequence: TGTGCCAGTAGTAACGCTCCCAGGGGAGGTTACACTGAAGCTTTCTTT. Translated, it gives CASSNAPRGGYTEAFF. Variable domain in full (rest from reference TRBV19 and TRBJ1-1): DGGITQSPKYLFRKEGQNVTLSCEQNLNHDAMYWYRQDPGQGLRLIYYSQIVNDFQKGDIAEGYSVSREKKESFPLTVTSAQKNPTAFYLCASSNAPRGGYTEAFFGQGTRLTVV.

The chain links TRBV6-5 to TRBJ1-3, with TRBD1 identical over 8 bases. V lost 0 bases to trimming and J lost 7 bases; unmatched junction nucleotides: 5. The CDR3 totals 15 residues. Germline V CDR1 and CDR2: MNHEY, SVGAGI. CDR3: CASSYSRGPGNTIYF. The CDR3 region has the DNA TGTGCCAGCAGTTACTCCAGGGGGCCCGGGAACACCATATATTTT.

The chain uses TRBV20-1 and TRBJ1-3, with a weak D call TRBD1 (6 bases). The CDR3 length is 13 residues. The germline V and J ends were trimmed by 6 bases and 2 bases, with 11 bases remaining between them. Germline V gene lookup returns CDR1 DFQATT and CDR2 SNEGSKA (reference sequence). Here the CDR3 DNA reads TGCAGTGCCGACTACAGGGCTGGAAACACCATATATTTT. Amino acids: CSADYRAGNTIYF.